The T cell receptor (beta chain) described here comes from a study of T cell repertoires in ileal Crohn's disease. As to time point: neoterminal ileum biopsy at postoperative endoscopy, about 6 months after surgery. The method was immunoSEQ multiplex PCR; TCRdb's version includes in-frame clones alone and lacks a portion of them. The sample holds 55,000 to 65,000 clones, approximately 88% seen once. V was pared by 3 bases and J by 5 bases, with 14 bases between. CDR1 is SGDLS, CDR2 YYNGEE, per germline. The CDR3 covers 14 residues. The origin of this receptor is an adult with Crohn's disease. Sequencing was carried out using ileal tissue. V and J are TRBV9 and TRBJ1-1, with a weak D call TRBD1 (6 bases). The CDR3 loop reads CASSASGAETEAFF. DNA of the CDR3: TGTGCCAGCAGCGCCTCAGGGGCCGAAACTGAAGCTTTCTTT. The entire variable domain, with the rest obtained from reference TRBV9 and TRBJ1-1, is as follows: DSGVTQTPKHLITATGQRVTLRCSPRSGDLSVYWYQQSLDQGLQFLIQYYNGEERAKGNILERFSAQQFPDLHSELNLSSLELGDSALYFCASSASGAETEAFFGQGTRLTVV.